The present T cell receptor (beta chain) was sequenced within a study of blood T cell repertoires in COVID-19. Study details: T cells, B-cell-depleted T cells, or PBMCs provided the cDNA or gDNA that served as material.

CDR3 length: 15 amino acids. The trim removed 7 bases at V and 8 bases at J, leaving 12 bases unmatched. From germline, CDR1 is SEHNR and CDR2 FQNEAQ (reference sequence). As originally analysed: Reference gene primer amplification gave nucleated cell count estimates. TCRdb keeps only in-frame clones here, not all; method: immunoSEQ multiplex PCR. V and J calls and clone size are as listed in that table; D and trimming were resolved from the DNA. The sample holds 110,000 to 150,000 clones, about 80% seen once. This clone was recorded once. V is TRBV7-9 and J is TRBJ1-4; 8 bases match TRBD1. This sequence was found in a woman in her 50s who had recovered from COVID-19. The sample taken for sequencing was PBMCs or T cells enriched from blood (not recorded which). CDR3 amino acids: CASTQDQGAQEKLFF. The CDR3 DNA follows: TGTGCCAGCACCCAAGACCAGGGGGCACAGGAAAAACTGTTTTTT.